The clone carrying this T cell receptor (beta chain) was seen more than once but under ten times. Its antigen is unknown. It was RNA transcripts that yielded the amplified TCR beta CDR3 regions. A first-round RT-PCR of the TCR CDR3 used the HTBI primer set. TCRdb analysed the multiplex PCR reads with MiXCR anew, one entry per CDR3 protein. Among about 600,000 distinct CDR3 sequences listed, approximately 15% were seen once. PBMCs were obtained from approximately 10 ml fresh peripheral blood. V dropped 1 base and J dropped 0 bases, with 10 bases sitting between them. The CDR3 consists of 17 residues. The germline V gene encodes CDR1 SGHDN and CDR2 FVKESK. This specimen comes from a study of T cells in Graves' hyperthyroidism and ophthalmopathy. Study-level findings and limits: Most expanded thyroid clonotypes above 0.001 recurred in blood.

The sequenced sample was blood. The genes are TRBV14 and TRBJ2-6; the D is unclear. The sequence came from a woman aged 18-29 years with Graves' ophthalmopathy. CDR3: CASSQGFVSSGANVLTF. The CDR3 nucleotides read TGTGCCAGCAGCCAAGGTTTCGTAAGCTCTGGGGCCAACGTCCTGACTTTC.